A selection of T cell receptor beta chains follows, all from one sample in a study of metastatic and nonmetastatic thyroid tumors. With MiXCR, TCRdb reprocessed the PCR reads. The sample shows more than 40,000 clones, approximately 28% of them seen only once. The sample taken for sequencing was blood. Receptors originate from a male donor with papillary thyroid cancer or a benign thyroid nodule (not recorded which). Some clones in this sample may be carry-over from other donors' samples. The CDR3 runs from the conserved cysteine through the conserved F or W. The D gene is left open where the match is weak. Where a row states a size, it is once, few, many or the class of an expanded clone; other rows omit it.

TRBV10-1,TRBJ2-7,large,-,TGCGCCAGCAGTGAGGGACGAAACGAGCAGTACTTC,CASSEGRNEQYF
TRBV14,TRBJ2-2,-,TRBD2,TGTGCCAGCGCGGGAGTTCGTGGCACCGGGGAGCTGTTTTTT,CASAGVRGTGELFF
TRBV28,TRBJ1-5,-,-,TGTGCCATCAGCCAGGTATATAGCAATCAGCCCCAGCATTTT,CAISQVYSNQPQHF
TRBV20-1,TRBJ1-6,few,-,TGCAGTGCCCTAACAACAGGGAATTCACCCCTCCACTTT,CSALTTGNSPLHF
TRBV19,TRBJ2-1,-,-,TGTGCCAGTACCCCAAGAACAAGTACGAATGAGCAGTTCTTC,CASTPRTSTNEQFF
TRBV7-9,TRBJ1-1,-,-,TGTGCCAGCAGCTTGCAGGCAATTAACACTGAAGCTTTCTTT,CASSLQAINTEAFF
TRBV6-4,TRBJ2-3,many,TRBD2,TGTGCCAGCAGTGACTCGAGCGGGGGGGCAGATACGCAGTATTTT,CASSDSSGGADTQYF
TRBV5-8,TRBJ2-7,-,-,TGTGCCAACAGAACCTACGAGCAGTACTTC,CANRTYEQYF
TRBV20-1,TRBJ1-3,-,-,TGCAGTGCTAGAGCCTACCGGGACAACTATCTTGAAAACACCATATATTTT,CSARAYRDNYLENTIYF
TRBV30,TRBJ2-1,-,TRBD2,TGTGCCTGGGGCCGTACTACACGGGGACTAGGGGTGCAGTTCTTC,CAWGRTTRGLGVQFF
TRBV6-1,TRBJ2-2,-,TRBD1,TGTGCCAGCACCCGGGACAGGGTGGGAACGTACACCGGGGAGCTGTTTTTT,CASTRDRVGTYTGELFF
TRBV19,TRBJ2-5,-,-,TGTGCCAGTAGTACCCACCAAGAGACCCAGTACTTC,CASSTHQETQYF
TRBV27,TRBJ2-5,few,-,TGTGCCAGCAGACCCAGTCTAGCGTACCAAGAGAACCAGTACTTC,CASRPSLAYQENQYF
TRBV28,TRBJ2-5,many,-,TGTGCCAGCAGTAACCTCGACGCGAGAGGGGAGACCCAGTACTTC,CASSNLDARGETQYF
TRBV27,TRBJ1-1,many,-,TGTGCCAGCAGTTTATTGCCCTCAGGGGCTGGGGACACTGAAGCTTTCTTT,CASSLLPSGAGDTEAFF
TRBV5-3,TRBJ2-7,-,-,TGTGCCAGCAGCCCCCAGCCACCCTACGAGCAGTACTTC,CASSPQPPYEQYF
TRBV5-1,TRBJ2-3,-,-,TGCGCCAGCAGCTTGGGAGCAGCTAGCACAGATACGCAGTATTTT,CASSLGAASTDTQYF
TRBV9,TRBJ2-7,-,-,TGTGCCAGCAGCGTAGCCGGACTCTCTCGCTCCTACGAGCAGTACTTC,CASSVAGLSRSYEQYF
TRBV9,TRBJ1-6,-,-,TGTGCCAGCAGCGTAGGCAGGTATAATTCACCCCTCCACTTT,CASSVGRYNSPLHF
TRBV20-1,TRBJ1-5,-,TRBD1,TGCAGCTTCCGACAGGGGGCGGGGCAGCCCCAGCATTTT,CSFRQGAGQPQHF
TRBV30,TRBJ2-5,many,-,TGTGCCTGGAGTTTATCACAAGAGACCCAGTACTTC,CAWSLSQETQYF
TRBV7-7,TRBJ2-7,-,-,TGTGCCAGCAGCTTATATTTGCCAGGGTCTTGGGACGAGCAGTACTTC,CASSLYLPGSWDEQYF
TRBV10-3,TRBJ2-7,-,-,TGTGCCATCGGTGATATACAGTTCTACGAGCAGTACTTC,CAIGDIQFYEQYF
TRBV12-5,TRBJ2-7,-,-,TGTGCTAGTGTTTCCGGACTGGTCGAGACAGGGACTAGGCCCCCCTACGAGCATTACTTC,CASVSGLVETGTRPPYEHYF
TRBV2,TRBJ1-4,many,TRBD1,TGTGCCAGCAGTCCTTATCATTGGGACAGGGGGCCTAATGAAAAACTGTTTTTT,CASSPYHWDRGPNEKLFF
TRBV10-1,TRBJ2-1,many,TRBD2,TGCGCCAGCAGTGAGGGGTCGGGAGGGCGAGAGCAGTTCTTC,CASSEGSGGREQFF
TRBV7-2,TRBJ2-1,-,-,TGTGCCAGCAGCTTATTTTACAATCAGCACTTCTTC,CASSLFYNQHFF
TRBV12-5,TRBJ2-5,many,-,TGTGCTAGTGGTTTGGATCAGGAGACCCAGTACTTC,CASGLDQETQYF
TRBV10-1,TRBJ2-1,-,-,TGCGCCAGCAGTGGGTTTGGGAAGGGAGAGAATGAGCAGTTCTTC,CASSGFGKGENEQFF
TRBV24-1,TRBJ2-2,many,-,TGTGCCGCTAAAACTAGTCCCGCCGGGGAGCTGTTTTTT,CAAKTSPAGELFF
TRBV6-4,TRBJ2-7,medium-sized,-,TGTGCCAGCAGGGGCCCGAGGATAATAGTAGCCTACGAGCAGTACTTC,CASRGPRIIVAYEQYF
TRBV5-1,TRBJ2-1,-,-,TGCGCCAGCAGCTTAGAACAGGTAGCGCGATCCAATGAGCAGTTCTTC,CASSLEQVARSNEQFF
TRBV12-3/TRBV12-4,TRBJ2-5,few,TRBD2,TGTGCCAGCAGTCTTACTAGCGGGGGCATGGAGACCCAGTACTTC,CASSLTSGGMETQYF
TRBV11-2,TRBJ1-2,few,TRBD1,TGTGCCAGCAGCCCTCCGGGACAGGGATTTTATGGCTACACCTTC,CASSPPGQGFYGYTF
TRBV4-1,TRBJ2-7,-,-,TGCGCCAGCAGCCAAGGTCCGGGACCTTCCTACGAGCAGTACTTC,CASSQGPGPSYEQYF
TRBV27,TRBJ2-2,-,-,TGTGCCAGCAGTTTCCCGGTCAGGGATCTGTTTTTT,CASSFPVRDLFF
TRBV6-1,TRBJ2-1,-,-,TGTGCCAGCAGCCCCACCATCCGGGTCCAATTAGTCAATGAGCAGTTCTTC,CASSPTIRVQLVNEQFF
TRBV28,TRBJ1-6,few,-,TGTGCCAGCAGTTTAGGTCAGGGTGTTAATTCACACCTCAACTTT,CASSLGQGVNSHLNF
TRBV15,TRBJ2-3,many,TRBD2,TGTGCCACCAGCGTTGGGACTAGCGGGGGGGCAGATACGCAGTATTTT,CATSVGTSGGADTQYF
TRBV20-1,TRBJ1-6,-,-,TGCAGTGCTAGAGACCCCGGGGGGAGCGGGCCAGGGCCCCTCCACTTT,CSARDPGGSGPGPLHF
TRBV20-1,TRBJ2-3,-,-,TGCAGTGCGACCGGTGGAGGGAGTCTGGGTACGCAGTATTTT,CSATGGGSLGTQYF
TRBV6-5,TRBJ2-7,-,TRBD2,TGTGCCAGCAGGTACCATCGGGAGGAGGATGAGCAGTACTTC,CASRYHREEDEQYF
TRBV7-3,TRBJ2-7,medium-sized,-,TGTGCCAGCAGCCAAGGAGGGCAGGGCCACGAGCAGTACTTC,CASSQGGQGHEQYF
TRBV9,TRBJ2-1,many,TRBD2,TGTGCCAGCAGCGTAGGTGTTAGCGGGAGGGCCCGCAATGAGCAGTTCTTC,CASSVGVSGRARNEQFF
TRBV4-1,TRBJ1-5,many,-,TGCGCCAGCAGCCATACACAGGGAGGTCAGCCCCAGCATTTT,CASSHTQGGQPQHF
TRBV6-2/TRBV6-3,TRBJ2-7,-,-,TGTGCCAGCATTTACTCAAATGCTGTCGGACAGACCTACGAGCAGTACTTC,CASIYSNAVGQTYEQYF
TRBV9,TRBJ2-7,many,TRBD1,TGTGCCAGCAGCGCCGGGACAGGGACCTACGAGCAGTACTTC,CASSAGTGTYEQYF
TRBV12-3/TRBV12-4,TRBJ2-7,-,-,TGTTCCAGCATTCACAGGGGACTCGAGCAGTACTTC,CSSIHRGLEQYF
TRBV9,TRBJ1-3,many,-,TGTGCCAGCAGCGTAGACGACTCTGGGAACACCATATATTTT,CASSVDDSGNTIYF
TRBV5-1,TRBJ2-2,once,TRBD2,TGCGCCAGCGGTACTAGCGGGTCGGCCGGGGAGCTGTTTTTT,CASGTSGSAGELFF